Following are 21 T cell receptor beta chains from one sample sequenced in a study of T cells in localized non-small cell lung cancer. TCRdb's table, derived via immunoSEQ multiplex PCR, lists solely in-frame clones and lacks some. This sample has 25,000 to 30,000 clones; 70% to 90% occur once, and the top ten carry approximately 3%. Specimen: peripheral blood, collected before any cancer treatment. These TCRs come from a woman aged 18-49 years with stage I lung adenocarcinoma.

This clone has a handful of counts. V is TRBV27 and J is TRBJ1-4, with 9 bases matching TRBD1. Germline CDR1 MNHEY, CDR2 SMNVEV (reference sequence). The CDR3 runs to 15 residues. V lost 5 bases to trimming and J lost 7 bases; unmatched junction nucleotides: 8. CDR3 protein: CASSPLTGGSEKLFF. The CDR3 region has the DNA TGTGCCAGCAGTCCCCTGACAGGGGGTAGTGAAAAACTGTTTTTT.

V usage is TRBV6-5 and J usage is TRBJ1-2; D ambiguous. Trimming pared 6 bases from V and 6 bases from J, leaving 14 bases between. CDR3 length: 13 amino acids. In germline, CDR1 is MNHEY, CDR2 SVGAGI. CDR3 in amino acids: CASRLMQVHGYTF. The CDR3 DNA follows: TGTGCCAGCAGACTGATGCAAGTCCATGGCTACACCTTC.

The chain couples TRBV7-9 to TRBJ2-7; D ambiguous. V was shortened by 1 base and J by 4 bases, with 8 bases between the two germline ends. The CDR3 is 13 amino acids. Germline-derived CDR1 and CDR2 are SEHNR and FQNEAQ (reference sequence). The CDR3 sequence: CASSLGPPYEQYF. CDR3 coding DNA: TGTGCCAGCAGCTTAGGTCCTCCGTACGAGCAGTACTTC.

The sample holds a few counts of this clone. This chain links TRBV4-1 with TRBJ2-7; D is uncertain. The CDR3 is 16 amino acids. The V end was cut by 4 bases, the J end by 4 bases, with 20 bases between. Germline V gene lookup returns CDR1 MGHRA and CDR2 YSYEKL. The CDR3 is CASSRLGFTPTYEQYF. CDR3 DNA: TGCGCCAGCAGCCGGCTGGGGTTCACCCCTACTTACGAGCAGTACTTC.

The rearrangement joins TRBV5-1 to TRBJ1-2; no clear D gene. This CDR3 comprises 16 residues. Per the germline V gene, CDR1 is SGHRS and CDR2 is YFSETQ. With 3 bases removed from V and 1 base from J, the gap between germline ends came to 16 bases. CDR3 protein: CASSSSSTVGNYGYTF. CDR3 nucleotides: TGCGCCAGCAGCTCGTCATCTACGGTCGGTAACTATGGCTACACCTTC.

The genes are TRBV10-3 and TRBJ1-5, with D tentatively TRBD1 (6 bases). V lost 6 bases, J lost 3 bases, and 12 bases lay in between. Germline V gene data show CDR1 as ENHRY and CDR2 as SYGVKD. This CDR3 spans 14 amino acids. The CDR3 bases are TGTGCCATCAGAGATACAGGGCCCAATCAGCCCCAGCATTTT. Translated: CAIRDTGPNQPQHF.

This rearrangement joins TRBV10-1 to TRBJ1-3; D gene unclear. Trimming left V 0 bases short and J 6 bases short, with 6 bases between. In germline, CDR1 is WNHNN, CDR2 SYGVQD (reference sequence). The CDR3 totals 13 residues. CDR3 in DNA: TGCGCCAGCAGTGAGTCAGAAGAAAACACCATATATTTT. This sequence encodes CASSESEENTIYF.

This chain joins TRBV9 and TRBJ2-1; 8 bases are shared with TRBD2. Germline-derived CDR1 and CDR2 are SGDLS and YYNGEE. The V and J ends lost 4 bases and 5 bases, in that order; junction bases with no gene match: 8. The CDR3 contains 15 residues. Here the CDR3 DNA reads TGTGCCAGCAGCAGTAGCGGGATTGCCCACAATGAGCAGTTCTTC. Translated: CASSSSGIAHNEQFF.

The CDR3 DNA sequence: TGTGCCAGCAGCTTTAGTACAGGGCTTGCTGGAAACACCATATATTTT. Its protein product is CASSFSTGLAGNTIYF. The gene calls are TRBV7-9 and TRBJ1-3; possibly TRBD1 for D (6 bases). This CDR3 has 16 amino acids. Trimming took 3 bases from V and 2 from J, leaving 14 bases between them. The germline V gene has CDR1 SEHNR and CDR2 FQNEAQ (reference sequence).

The rearrangement joins TRBV9 to TRBJ2-1, with D possibly TRBD2 on 6 matching bases. CDR1 and CDR2 (germline): SGDLS, YYNGEE. The CDR3 is 15 residues long. V was pared by 3 bases and J by 3 bases, with 13 bases between. CDR3 residues: CASSDLGGVYNEQFF. CDR3 nucleotides: TGTGCCAGCAGCGATCTAGGAGGGGTCTACAATGAGCAGTTCTTC. The whole variable domain, remainder taken from reference TRBV9 and TRBJ2-1, is DSGVTQTPKHLITATGQRVTLRCSPRSGDLSVYWYQQSLDQGLQFLIQYYNGEERAKGNILERFSAQQFPDLHSELNLSSLELGDSALYFCASSDLGGVYNEQFFGPGTRLTVL.

V usage is TRBV10-2 and J usage is TRBJ2-7, with unresolved D. The ends were cut back, 7 bases at V and 0 bases at J, with 7 bases in the middle. The CDR3 is made up of 12 amino acids. Germline values: CDR1 WSHSY, CDR2 SAAADI. The CDR3 sequence: CASTGDSYEQYF. CDR3 coding DNA: TGCGCCAGCACCGGCGACTCCTACGAGCAGTACTTC.

This sequence joins TRBV11-2 and TRBJ1-1; a weak D match, TRBD1 (6 bases). Germline V gene lookup returns CDR1 SGHAT and CDR2 FQNNGV. The CDR3 length is 15 residues. Trimming pared 4 bases from V and 1 base from J, leaving 13 bases between. DNA for the CDR3: TGTGCCAGCAGCTCGGGACATCTCGGGAACACTGAAGCTTTCTTT. It translates to CASSSGHLGNTEAFF.

This clone was recorded a few times. The chain has TRBV5-1 and TRBJ1-1; D is perhaps TRBD1 (6 bases). There are 14 residues in the CDR3. Trimming took off 2 bases at V and 2 bases at J, with 10 bases between the two ends. Per the germline V gene, CDR1 is SGHRS and CDR2 is YFSETQ. Here the CDR3 DNA reads TGCGCCAGCAGCTTACAGGGTGGTAACACTGAAGCTTTCTTT. Its protein product is CASSLQGGNTEAFF.

This sequence joins TRBV5-6 and TRBJ2-3, with a tentative D call TRBD2 (6 bases). V gave up 0 bases and J gave up 0 bases, with 11 bases separating them. The germline CDR1 and CDR2 sequences are SGHDT and YYEEEE. The CDR3 runs 16 residues. Here the CDR3 DNA reads TGTGCCAGCAGCTTGGACGGGAGCTTTAGCACAGATACGCAGTATTTT. It specifies CASSLDGSFSTDTQYF.

The V call is TRBV28, the J call TRBJ1-2; D ambiguous. CDR1 is MDHEN and CDR2 is SYDVKM in the germline V gene. This CDR3 has 13 residues. Trimming took 3 bases from V and 4 from J, leaving 9 bases between them. The CDR3 region has the DNA TGTGCCAGCAGTTTTTTGGGTTCCTATGGCTACACCTTC. Its protein product is CASSFLGSYGYTF.

As concerns this clone: At one of its ends the junction is not consistent with the germline gene, which may arise from a read error. CDR3 sequence (DNA): TGCACCAGCAGCCAAGATATCCGCGATCAGCCCCAGCATTTT. It specifies CTSSQDIRDQPQHF. This chain joins TRBV4-1 and TRBJ1-5; unclear D gene. CDR1 and CDR2 (germline): MGHRA, YSYEKL. The CDR3 length is 14 residues.

V gene TRBV6-6 combines with J gene TRBJ2-1, with D possibly matching TRBD1 (6 bases). Trimming left V 5 bases short and J 7 bases short, with 15 bases between. CDR1 MNHNY and CDR2 SVGAGI come from the germline V gene (reference sequence). This CDR3 contains 14 residues. The CDR3 region is CASSEGVEGNEQFF. The CDR3 DNA reads TGTGCCAGCAGTGAGGGGGTAGAAGGTAATGAGCAGTTCTTC.

The V and J genes are TRBV7-9 and TRBJ2-7; 9 bases map to TRBD1. The CDR3 covers 12 residues. J gave up 7 bases and V 4 bases, and 2 bases lay outside the gene matches. Per germline, CDR1 SEHNR and CDR2 FQNEAQ (reference sequence). The CDR3 loop reads CASSSGQGEQYF. In DNA form, the CDR3 reads TGTGCCAGCAGCTCGGGACAGGGTGAGCAGTACTTC.

This clone was seen once. The chain uses TRBV11-3 and TRBJ2-4; TRBD1 is a possible D gene (6 bases). The CDR3 length is 15 residues. V dropped 3 bases and J dropped 0 bases, with 9 bases sitting between them. Germline-derived CDR1 and CDR2 are SGHNT and YENEEA. DNA for the CDR3: TGTGCCAGCAGCTTTCAGGGGATAGCCAAAAACATTCAGTACTTC. It codes for CASSFQGIAKNIQYF. Drawing the rest from reference TRBV11-3 and TRBJ2-4, the complete variable domain is EAGVVQSPRYKIIEKKQPVAFWCNPISGHNTLYWYLQNLGQGPELLIRYENEEAVDDSQLPKDRFSAERLKGVDSTLKIQPAELGDSAVYLCASSFQGIAKNIQYFGAGTRLSVL.

DNA of the CDR3: TGTGCCAGCAGCTTAGGGAACCGAGGAAACACTGAAGCTTTCTTT. This translates into CASSLGNRGNTEAFF. The J gene is TRBJ1-1, the V gene TRBV7-3; D remains ambiguous. The CDR3 spans 15 residues. Germline V gives CDR1 SGHTA, CDR2 FQGTGA. Deletions cut 2 bases from V and 2 bases from J, with 12 bases between.

This rearrangement joins TRBV6-5 to TRBJ1-4; TRBD1 is a possible D gene (5 bases). This CDR3 region has 16 residues. V shed 2 bases and J shed 3 bases, with 13 bases lying between them. Germline CDR1 and CDR2: MNHEY and SVGAGI. The CDR3: CASSYVPRQPNEKLFF. CDR3 in DNA: TGTGCCAGCAGTTACGTTCCGAGACAGCCTAATGAAAAACTGTTTTTT.